Reported below is one T cell receptor beta chain. Its target is not known. Sequencing was performed with immunoSEQ multiplex PCR; in TCRdb, only in-frame clones are kept and a portion is missing. The sample includes approximately 43,000 clones, more than 80% of them seen just once. This sample is drawn from a study of a mutant IDH1 vaccine in newly diagnosed glioma. Study summary: Vaccination was launched 4-6 weeks after radiotherapy alone, or with temozolomide cycles. Before enrollment, the patients had been treated with radiotherapy alone, temozolomide alone, or both together. Most of them had received both.

Stated time point: week 35, safety follow-up. Vaccination comprised doses that each held 300 ug of mutant IDH1 20-mer peptide, plus topical imiquimod. Donor tumors were new WHO grade 3 or 4 IDH1-mutant, ATRX-lost astrocytomas. Study results and limitations: The vaccine induced immune responses, and these occurred in around 93% of patients.

CDR1 and CDR2 from the germline V gene are MNHEY and SMNVEV (reference sequence). V gave up 1 base and J gave up 4 bases; unmatched junction bases: 5. The CDR3 spans 17 residues. This receptor was identified in a man aged 40-55 years with glioma. This chain links TRBV27 with TRBJ2-2; 11 bases line up with TRBD1. Sample: PBMCs, taken from a glioma patient whose treatment included an IDH1 peptide vaccine. CDR3 sequence: CASSLWTGGMVTGELFF. DNA of the CDR3: TGTGCCAGCAGTTTATGGACAGGGGGCATGGTCACCGGGGAGCTGTTTTTT.